The present TCR beta chain was sequenced within a study of T-cell reconstitution after alpha-beta-depleted transplantation in children. This clonotype was observed at least ten times. Library preparation (for TCRbeta) was performed with unique molecular identifiers. TCRdb reprocessed the PCR reads with MiXCR, giving one entry per CDR3 protein. The sample has about 460,000 distinct CDR3 sequences; 11% are singletons. Germline-derived CDR1 and CDR2 are LGHNA and YSLEER. V shed 4 bases and J shed 7 bases, with 14 bases lying between them. The CDR3 totals 15 residues. This sequence joins TRBV4-3 and TRBJ1-6, with D uncertain. This sample comprised PBMCs, mostly from graft donor cells, obtained 180 days after TCRalphabeta/CD19-depleted stem cell transplant. The clonotype was recovered from a female patient between 2 and 15 years old who had a stem cell transplant for aplastic anemia, so the T cells may come from the graft donor. The CDR3 bases are TGCGCCAGCAGCCCCAGGAAGGGTGGGAATTCACCCCTCCACTTT. Translating it yields CASSPRKGGNSPLHF.